The clone carrying this TCR beta chain was seen ten or more times. The antigen is not known. This CDR3 region has 16 residues. The germline V gene encodes CDR1 MNHEY and CDR2 SVGEGT. V shed 5 bases and J 6 bases; nucleotides not matched to a gene: 8. The definition of stable Graves' hyperthyroidism was no ophthalmopathy progression within 18 months. Exclusion criteria comprised uncontrolled infection, other autoimmune disease, pregnancy or lactation. RNA transcripts gave rise to amplified TCR beta CDR3 regions. The primer set for the first-round RT-PCR of the TCR CDR3 was HTBI. MiXCR was run by TCRdb on the multiplex PCR reads, yielding one entry per CDR3 protein. There are roughly 170,000 distinct CDR3 sequences in the sample; over 15% occur only once, and approximately 28% lies in the top ten. This sample was included in a study of T cells in Graves' hyperthyroidism and ophthalmopathy. Whole-study findings and limits: Researchers report that a 13 V-J model separated ophthalmopathy from stable hyperthyroidism.

V gene TRBV6-2 or TRBV6-3 combines with J gene TRBJ1-4; 11 bases line up with TRBD1. The sample consisted of blood. This clonotype originated in a woman aged 50 to 60 with Graves' hyperthyroidism. The CDR3 DNA reads as TGTGCCAGCAGTAGGGACAGGGGGTCGTTATATGAAAAACTGTTTTTT. As protein: CASSRDRGSLYEKLFF.